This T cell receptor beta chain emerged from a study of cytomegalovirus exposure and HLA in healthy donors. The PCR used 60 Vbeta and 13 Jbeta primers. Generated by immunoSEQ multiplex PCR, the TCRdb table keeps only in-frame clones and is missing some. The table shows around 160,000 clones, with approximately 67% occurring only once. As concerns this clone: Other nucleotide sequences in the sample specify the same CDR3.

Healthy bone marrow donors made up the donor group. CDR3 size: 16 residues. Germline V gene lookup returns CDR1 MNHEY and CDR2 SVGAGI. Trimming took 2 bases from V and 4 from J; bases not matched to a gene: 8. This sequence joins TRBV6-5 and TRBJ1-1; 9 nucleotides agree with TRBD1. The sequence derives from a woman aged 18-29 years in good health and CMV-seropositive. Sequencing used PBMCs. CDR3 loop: CASSYMGQGVSTEAFF. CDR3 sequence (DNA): TGTGCCAGCAGTTACATGGGACAGGGTGTCTCCACTGAAGCTTTCTTT.